The next 16 T cell receptor beta chains were all read from a single sample in a study of beta chain features in type 1 diabetes. Findings and limits, study-wide: Researchers report that Type 1 diabetes patients had moderately but significantly shorter TCRB CDR3s across all four CD4+ subsets.

No antigen has been identified for these receptors. As every portion of the isolated RNA was reverse transcribed, the sequencing read expressed TCRB transcripts. Repertoires were generated with immunoSEQ multiplex PCR, while TCRdb's copy carries only in-frame clones and drops some. Found here are about 140,000 clones, 13% of them singletons; the top ten hold 1.3%. The sample consisted of central memory CD4+ T cells from blood. These receptors originate from a man between 18 and 35 years old with type 1 diabetes.

V gene TRBV4-1 combines with J gene TRBJ2-5; D possibly corresponds to TRBD2 (6 bases). V lost 3 bases and J lost 7, with 21 bases in between. CDR1 and CDR2 (germline): MGHRA, YSYEKL. The CDR3 is made up of 16 amino acids. The CDR3 is CASSQDLLEGPRTQYF. The CDR3 DNA reads TGCGCCAGCAGCCAGGACCTTCTGGAGGGCCCAAGGACCCAGTACTTC.

This clone occurred a few times. The CDR3 nucleotides are TGTGCCAGTAGTATAGAATACGAAAAGCCCCAGCATTTT. This translates into CASSIEYEKPQHF. The rearrangement links TRBV19 to TRBJ1-5; D gene ambiguous. With 0 bases removed from V and 8 bases from J, the gap between germline ends came to 8 bases. The CDR3 loop spans 13 amino acids. Germline V lookup: CDR1 LNHDA, CDR2 SQIVND (reference sequence).

The rearrangement uses TRBV4-1 and TRBJ2-3, with 8 bases matching TRBD2. CDR3 length: 15 amino acids. Looked up from germline, CDR1 is MGHRA and CDR2 is YSYEKL. V was pared by 4 bases and J by 7 bases, with 10 bases of the junction left unmatched. The CDR3 bases are TGCGCCAGCAGCCCTTTAGCGGGGTCGGGTAATACGCAGTATTTT. Translated, it gives CASSPLAGSGNTQYF.

The V and J genes are TRBV4-1 and TRBJ1-3; TRBD1 might be the D (5 bases). The V end was cut by 0 bases, the J end by 1 base, with 10 bases between. This CDR3 is built from 16 residues. CDR1 and CDR2 from the germline V gene are MGHRA and YSYEKL. The CDR3 is CASSQDLPGSGNTIYF. In DNA, the CDR3 is TGCGCCAGCAGCCAAGATCTCCCAGGGTCTGGAAACACCATATATTTT.

This rearrangement joins TRBV5-1 to TRBJ1-2; no clear D gene. From germline, CDR1 is SGHRS and CDR2 YFSETQ. The V end lost 0 bases, the J end lost 8 bases, and 11 bases lay between the germline ends. This CDR3 contains 13 residues. CDR3 region: CASSLDPGSGYTF. CDR3 nucleotides: TGCGCCAGCAGCTTGGATCCGGGGTCGGGCTACACCTTC.

This clone was recorded a few times. This chain connects TRBV29-1 to TRBJ1-2, with D maybe TRBD1 (5 bases). Germline V gives CDR1 SQVTM, CDR2 ANQGSEA. The CDR3 length is 10 residues. Between the trimmed V and J ends, which lost 3 bases and 7 bases, there was a span of 6 bases. The DNA of the CDR3 is TGCAGCGTTGAGCAGGGTGGCTACACCTTC. Translated, it gives CSVEQGGYTF.

This chain uses TRBV15 with TRBJ1-5; tentative D call: TRBD1 (6 bases). Germline V lookup: CDR1 LNHNV, CDR2 YYDKDF (reference sequence). V lost 8 bases and J 1 base, leaving 18 bases between the germline ends. CDR3 size: 16 residues. The CDR3 DNA sequence: TGTGCCACCGCGGGGGGCAGGGAAGGAAGCAATCAGCCCCAGCATTTT. Its translation: CATAGGREGSNQPQHF.

The table lists this clone with many counts. This chain connects TRBV7-2 to TRBJ2-6; a possible D gene is TRBD1 (5 bases). The CDR3 covers 15 residues. V shed 5 bases and J shed 7 bases, with 15 bases lying between them. The germline CDR1 and CDR2 sequences are SGHTA and FQGNSA. The CDR3 protein is CASSPISGIANVLTF. CDR3 nucleotide sequence: TGTGCCAGCAGCCCCATCTCAGGGATTGCCAACGTCCTGACTTTC.

There are a few counts of this clone. This chain connects TRBV30 to TRBJ1-1; weak D call: TRBD1 (5 bases). The CDR3 is made up of 14 amino acids. Germline CDR1 GTSNPN, CDR2 SVGIG (reference sequence). V shed 5 bases and J shed 8 bases, with 21 bases lying between them. CDR3 region: CAWLSGPGPQEAFF. CDR3 DNA: TGTGCCTGGCTTAGTGGTCCAGGGCCCCAAGAAGCTTTCTTT.

This sequence joins TRBV15 and TRBJ2-1; TRBD2 matches 7 bases. CDR3 length: 16 amino acids. The trim removed 3 bases at V and 7 bases at J, leaving 12 bases unmatched. The germline CDR1 and CDR2 sequences are LNHNV and YYDKDF (reference sequence). CDR3 residues: CATSSFRGDRGNEQFF. CDR3 nucleotides: TGTGCCACCAGCAGTTTCCGGGGGGACCGGGGAAATGAGCAGTTCTTC.

V gene TRBV30 combines with J gene TRBJ1-2; TRBD1 matches at 10 bases. V trimming: 4 bases; J trimming: 2 bases; junction bases outside the gene matches: 4. The CDR3 is made up of 14 amino acids. The germline V gene has CDR1 GTSNPN and CDR2 SVGIG (reference sequence). The DNA for the CDR3 is TGTGCCTGGAATGACAGGGGGCGAAACTATGGCTACACCTTC. Amino acid sequence: CAWNDRGRNYGYTF.

This clone was observed a handful of times. The chain recombines TRBV19 with TRBJ1-5, with D tentatively TRBD1 (5 bases). Trimming cost V 3 bases and J 7 bases, with 13 bases left between them. There are 14 residues in the CDR3. Looked up from germline, CDR1 is LNHDA and CDR2 is SQIVND (reference sequence). The CDR3 DNA is TGTGCCAGTAGTATCTTCAGGGAGAGACAGCCCCAGCATTTT. Protein product: CASSIFRERQPQHF.

The sample holds a few counts of this clone. The chain recombines TRBV4-1 with TRBJ2-7, with 8 bases that match TRBD1. Germline V gene data show CDR1 as MGHRA and CDR2 as YSYEKL. The CDR3 has 15 residues. Germline trimming cut 4 bases from V and 7 bases from J; bases unmatched to any gene: 12. CDR3 amino acids: CASSPADRVAEEQYF. The CDR3 bases are TGCGCCAGCAGCCCCGCGGACAGGGTGGCGGAAGAGCAGTACTTC.

This clone was recorded a few times. The V call is TRBV30, the J call TRBJ1-1; D is perhaps TRBD1 (6 bases). This CDR3 region has 14 residues. Germline loops: CDR1 GTSNPN, CDR2 SVGIG (reference sequence). V was pared by 3 bases and J by 5 bases, with 16 bases between. Here the CDR3 DNA reads TGTGCCTGGAGGCTAGAAGGGGGGAGGACTGAAGCTTTCTTT. Translating gives CAWRLEGGRTEAFF.

V usage is TRBV19 and J usage is TRBJ2-3, with 12 bases that match TRBD2. The CDR3 contains 15 residues. Germline values: CDR1 LNHDA, CDR2 SQIVND (reference sequence). V trimming: 7 bases; J trimming: 2 bases; junction bases outside the gene matches: 4. The CDR3 nucleotides are TGTGCCAGTAAGACTAGCGGGGGCTACACAGATACGCAGTATTTT. Protein sequence: CASKTSGGYTDTQYF.

CDR3 bases: TGTGCCAGCAGTGAAGACAGGGTCGGTAACGAGCAGTACTTC. Translating it yields CASSEDRVGNEQYF. The rearrangement links TRBV2 to TRBJ2-7, with D tentatively TRBD1 (6 bases). Germline V gives CDR1 SNHLY, CDR2 FYNNEI. The V end lost 1 base, the J end lost 5 bases, and 12 bases lay between the germline ends. The CDR3 loop spans 14 amino acids.